This TCR beta chain was profiled in a study of cytomegalovirus exposure and HLA in healthy donors. Study-wide results and limits: Later, an analysis showed that TCR beta chains associated with HLA were more clonally expanded than others that were equally common. Indistinguishability led to the exclusion of some V segments, TRBV6-2 and TRBV6-3 included.

Vbeta (60) and Jbeta (13) primers were used in the PCR. The protocol was immunoSEQ multiplex PCR, while the TCRdb copy is restricted to in-frame clones and leaves out a portion. The table records over 200,000 clones, around 73% of them present only once. In regard to this clone: The antigen is unknown.

The V and J ends lost 4 bases and 4 bases respectively, with 23 bases between them. The CDR3 is made up of 17 amino acids. CDR1 and CDR2 from the germline V gene are MNHNS and SASEGT. The clonotype comes from a male donor in good health and CMV-seronegative. V is TRBV6-1 and J is TRBJ2-7; weak D call: TRBD2 (7 bases). The sample consisted of PBMCs. The CDR3 sequence is CASSVSPGAGVPYEQYF. DNA for the CDR3: TGTGCCAGCAGTGTCAGCCCGGGGGCGGGGGTCCCTTACGAGCAGTACTTC.